This T cell receptor beta chain was retrieved from a study of blood T cell repertoires in COVID-19. Researchers sorted participants into cohorts using their self-reported clinical history. CDR1 is MNHNS, CDR2 SASEGT, per germline. There are 11 residues in the CDR3. V dropped 2 bases and J dropped 7 bases, with 6 bases sitting between them. Using immunoSEQ multiplex PCR, the repertoire was profiled, and TCRdb retains in-frame clones only, with some absent. In the table there are approximately 310,000 clones, around 86% of which are singletons. V and J are TRBV6-1 and TRBJ2-7; perhaps TRBD2 as D (5 bases). Sample: PBMCs or T cells enriched from blood (not recorded which). The sequence derives from a man aged 55 to 69 who had recovered from COVID-19. CDR3 in DNA: TGTGCCAGCAGTGAAAGGAGGGAGCAGTACTTC. Protein product: CASSERREQYF.